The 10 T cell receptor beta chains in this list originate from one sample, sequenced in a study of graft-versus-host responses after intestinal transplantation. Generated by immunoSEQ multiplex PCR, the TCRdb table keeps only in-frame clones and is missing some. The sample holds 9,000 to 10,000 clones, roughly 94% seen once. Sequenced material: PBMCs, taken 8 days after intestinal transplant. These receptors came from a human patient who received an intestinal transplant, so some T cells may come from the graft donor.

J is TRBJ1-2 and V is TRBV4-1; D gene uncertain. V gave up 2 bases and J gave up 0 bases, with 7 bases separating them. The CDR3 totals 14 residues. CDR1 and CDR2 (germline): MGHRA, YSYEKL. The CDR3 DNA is TGCGCCAGCAGCCAAAGCGTCGCTAACTATGGCTACACCTTC. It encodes CASSQSVANYGYTF.

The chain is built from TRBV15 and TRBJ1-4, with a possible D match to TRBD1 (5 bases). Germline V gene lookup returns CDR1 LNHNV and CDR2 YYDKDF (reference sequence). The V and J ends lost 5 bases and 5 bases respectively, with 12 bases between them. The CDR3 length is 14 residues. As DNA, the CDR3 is TGTGCCACCAGCCGGGGGTCAGGAAATGAAAAACTGTTTTTT. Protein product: CATSRGSGNEKLFF.

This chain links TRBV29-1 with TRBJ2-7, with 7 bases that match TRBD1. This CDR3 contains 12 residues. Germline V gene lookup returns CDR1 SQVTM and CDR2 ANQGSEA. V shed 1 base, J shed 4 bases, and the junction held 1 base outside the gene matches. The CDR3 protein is CSVEGQGYEQYF. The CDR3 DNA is TGCAGCGTTGAAGGACAGGGTTACGAGCAGTACTTC.

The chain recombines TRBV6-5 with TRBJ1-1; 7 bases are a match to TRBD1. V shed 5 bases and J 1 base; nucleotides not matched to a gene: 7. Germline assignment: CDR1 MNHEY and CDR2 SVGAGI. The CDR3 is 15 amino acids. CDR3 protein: CASSGPGQWNTEAFF. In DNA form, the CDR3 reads TGTGCCAGCAGTGGGCCGGGACAGTGGAACACTGAAGCTTTCTTT.

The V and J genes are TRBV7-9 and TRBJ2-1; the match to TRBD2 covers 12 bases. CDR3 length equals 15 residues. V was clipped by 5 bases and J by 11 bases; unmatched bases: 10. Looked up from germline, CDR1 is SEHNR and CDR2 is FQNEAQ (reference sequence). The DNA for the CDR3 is TGTGCCAGCAGCCCCAGGACTAGCGGGATGAGAAAGCAGTTCTTC. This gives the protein CASSPRTSGMRKQFF.

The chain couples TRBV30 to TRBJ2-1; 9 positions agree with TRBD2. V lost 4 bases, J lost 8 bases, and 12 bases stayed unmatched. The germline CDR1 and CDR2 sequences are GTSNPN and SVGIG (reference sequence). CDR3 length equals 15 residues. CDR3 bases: TGTGCCTGGATGAAGGGGAGCGGGGGGTTCGATGAGCAGTTCTTC. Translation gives CAWMKGSGGFDEQFF.

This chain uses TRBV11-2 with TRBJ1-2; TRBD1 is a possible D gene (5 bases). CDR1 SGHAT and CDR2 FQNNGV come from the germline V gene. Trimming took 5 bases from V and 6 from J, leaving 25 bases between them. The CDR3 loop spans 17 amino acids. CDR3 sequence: CASSPWDELDGYDGYTF. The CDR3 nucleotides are TGTGCCAGCAGCCCCTGGGACGAGTTGGACGGGTACGATGGCTACACCTTC.

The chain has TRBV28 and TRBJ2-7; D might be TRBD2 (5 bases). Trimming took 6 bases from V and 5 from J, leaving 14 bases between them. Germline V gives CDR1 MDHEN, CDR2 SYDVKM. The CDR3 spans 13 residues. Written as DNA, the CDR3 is TGTGCCAGCAGGCCAACTAGATTCCACGAGCAGTACTTC. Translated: CASRPTRFHEQYF. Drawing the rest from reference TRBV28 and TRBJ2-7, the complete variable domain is DVKVTQSSRYLVKRTGEKVFLECVQDMDHENMFWYRQDPGLGLRLIYFSYDVKMKEKGDIPEGYSVSREKKERFSLILESASTNQTSMYLCASRPTRFHEQYFGPGTRLTVT.

CDR3 coding DNA: TGCGCCAGCAGCTTGGCGGCAGACGAGACCCAGTACTTC. Translating it yields CASSLAADETQYF. The V call is TRBV5-1, the J call TRBJ2-5; unclear D gene. The CDR3 has 13 residues. Germline lookup yields CDR1 SGHRS and CDR2 YFSETQ. The ends were cut back, 0 bases at V and 5 bases at J, with 8 bases in the middle.

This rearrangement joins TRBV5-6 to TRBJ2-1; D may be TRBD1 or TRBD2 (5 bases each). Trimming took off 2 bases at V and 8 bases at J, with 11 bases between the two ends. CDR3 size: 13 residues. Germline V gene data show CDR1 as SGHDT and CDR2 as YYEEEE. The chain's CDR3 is CASSLGGGHEQFF. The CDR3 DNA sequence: TGTGCCAGCAGCTTAGGTGGGGGTCATGAGCAGTTCTTC.